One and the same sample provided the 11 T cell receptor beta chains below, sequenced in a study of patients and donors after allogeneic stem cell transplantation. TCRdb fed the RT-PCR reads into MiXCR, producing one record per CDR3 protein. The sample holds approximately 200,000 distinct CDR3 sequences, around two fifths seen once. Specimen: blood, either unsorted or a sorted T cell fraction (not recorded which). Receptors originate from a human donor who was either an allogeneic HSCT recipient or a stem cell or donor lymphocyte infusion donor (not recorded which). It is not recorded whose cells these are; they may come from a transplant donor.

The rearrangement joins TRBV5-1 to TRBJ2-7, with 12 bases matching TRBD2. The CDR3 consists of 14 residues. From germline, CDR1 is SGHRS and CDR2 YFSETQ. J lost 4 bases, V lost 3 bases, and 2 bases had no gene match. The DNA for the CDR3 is TGCGCCAGCAGCTGGACTAGCGGGGTTTACGAGCAGTACTTC. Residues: CASSWTSGVYEQYF.

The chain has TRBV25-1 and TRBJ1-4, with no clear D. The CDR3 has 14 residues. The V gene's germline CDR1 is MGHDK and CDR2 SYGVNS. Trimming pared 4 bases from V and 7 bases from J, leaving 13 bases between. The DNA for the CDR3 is TGTGCCAGCAGTGGATATAACTGGGGTGAAAAACTGTTTTTT. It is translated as CASSGYNWGEKLFF.

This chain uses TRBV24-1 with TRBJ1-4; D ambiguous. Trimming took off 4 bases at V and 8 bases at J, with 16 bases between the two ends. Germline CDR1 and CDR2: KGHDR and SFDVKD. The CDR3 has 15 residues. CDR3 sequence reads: CATSDSSKEGEKLFF. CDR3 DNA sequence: TGTGCCACCAGTGACTCCTCCAAAGAAGGGGAAAAACTGTTTTTT.

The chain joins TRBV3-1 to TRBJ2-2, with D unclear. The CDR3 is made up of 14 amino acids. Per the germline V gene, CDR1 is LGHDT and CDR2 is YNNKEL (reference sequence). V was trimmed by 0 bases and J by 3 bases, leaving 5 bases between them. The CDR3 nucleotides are TGTGCCAGCAGCCAAGAAGTTCACACCGGGGAGCTGTTTTTT. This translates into CASSQEVHTGELFF.

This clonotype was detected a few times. The CDR3 nucleotides read TGCAGCGTTGAATTCGGTAGCCCAGCCTCTGGAAACACCATATATTTT. It encodes CSVEFGSPASGNTIYF. The rearrangement joins TRBV29-1 to TRBJ1-3; no reliable D call. CDR3 size: 16 residues. Deletions cut 2 bases from V and 0 bases from J, with 14 bases between. Germline V lookup: CDR1 SQVTM, CDR2 ANQGSEA. Combining the CDR3 with reference TRBV29-1 and TRBJ1-3 gives the whole variable domain SAVISQKPSRDICQRGTSLTIQCQVDSQVTMMFWYRQQPGQSLTLIATANQGSEATYESGFVIDKFPISRPNLTFSTLTVSNMSPEDSSIYLCSVEFGSPASGNTIYFGEGSWLTVV.

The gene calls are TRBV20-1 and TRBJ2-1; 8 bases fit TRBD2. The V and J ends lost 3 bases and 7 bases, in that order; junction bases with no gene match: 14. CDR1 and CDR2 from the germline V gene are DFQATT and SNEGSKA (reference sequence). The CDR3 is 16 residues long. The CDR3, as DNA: TGCAGTGCTAGCCCCTCGGGGGAGCGGGGGAAGAATGAGCAGTTCTTC. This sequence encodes CSASPSGERGKNEQFF.

CDR3 nucleotides: TGTGCCAGCAGCCTGGGGGGGAAAGATAATGGCTACACCTTC. Translating gives CASSLGGKDNGYTF. The chain joins TRBV4-2 to TRBJ1-2; tentatively, D is TRBD1 (5 bases). The V end was cut by 4 bases, the J end by 6 bases, with 15 bases between. The V gene's germline CDR1 is LGHNA and CDR2 YNFKEQ. This CDR3 has 14 residues.

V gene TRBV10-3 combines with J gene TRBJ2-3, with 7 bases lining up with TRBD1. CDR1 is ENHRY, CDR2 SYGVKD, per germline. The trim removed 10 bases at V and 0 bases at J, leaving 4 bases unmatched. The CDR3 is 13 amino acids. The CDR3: CATRQGSTDTQYF. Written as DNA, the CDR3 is TGTGCCACCAGACAGGGCAGCACAGATACGCAGTATTTT.

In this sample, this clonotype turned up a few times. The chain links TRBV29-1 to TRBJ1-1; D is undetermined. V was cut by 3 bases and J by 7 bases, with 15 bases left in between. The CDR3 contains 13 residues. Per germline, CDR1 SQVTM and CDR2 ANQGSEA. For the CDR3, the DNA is TGCAGCGTTGAGGGCCGGGCGCGGAATGAAGCTTTCTTT. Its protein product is CSVEGRARNEAFF.

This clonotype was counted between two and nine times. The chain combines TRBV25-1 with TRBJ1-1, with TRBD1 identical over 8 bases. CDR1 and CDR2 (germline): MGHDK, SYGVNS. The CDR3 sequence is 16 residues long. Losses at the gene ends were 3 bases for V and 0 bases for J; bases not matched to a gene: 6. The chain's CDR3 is CASSDGQGGMNTEAFF. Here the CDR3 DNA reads TGTGCCAGCAGTGATGGACAGGGAGGCATGAACACTGAAGCTTTCTTT.

The CDR3 bases are TGTGCCATCAGCCCGGACTGGGTCTATGGCTACACCTTC. As protein: CAISPDWVYGYTF. The V call is TRBV12-3 or TRBV12-4, the J call TRBJ1-2, with D uncertain. The CDR3 totals 13 residues. V lost 10 bases, J lost 4 bases, and 16 bases lay in between.